These 31 T cell receptor beta chains were all obtained from the same sample, sequenced in a study of blood T cell repertoires in COVID-19. Some clones are missing from TCRdb's copy, which holds only in-frame ones; the method was immunoSEQ multiplex PCR. This sample has 150,000 to 200,000 clones; 60% to 80% occur once, and the top ten carry approximately 15%. The sequenced material came from PBMCs or T cells enriched from blood (not recorded which). These receptor sequences come from a woman in her fifties or sixties who had recovered from COVID-19.

The J gene is TRBJ1-2, the V gene TRBV25-1; D is possibly TRBD1 (5 bases). V lost 5 bases, J lost 7 bases, and 11 bases lay in between. From germline, CDR1 is MGHDK and CDR2 SYGVNS. The CDR3 consists of 12 residues. CDR3 nucleotides: TGTGCCAGCAGTTTTCGGGGGGGTGGCTACACCTTC. It yields the protein CASSFRGGGYTF.

The chain recombines TRBV30 with TRBJ1-3, with D hard to call. The CDR3 sequence is 14 residues long. The ends were cut back, 4 bases at V and 2 bases at J, with 12 bases in the middle. Germline CDR1 reads GTSNPN; CDR2 reads SVGIG (reference sequence). CDR3 sequence: CAWKRGSTGNTIYF. The CDR3 DNA follows: TGTGCCTGGAAACGGGGATCTACTGGAAACACCATATATTTT.

For this clone: Different DNA sequences within this sample yield the same CDR3. The chain joins TRBV6-5 to TRBJ1-5; D perhaps matches TRBD1 (6 bases). V shed 8 bases and J shed 4 bases, with 9 bases lying between them. Looked up from germline, CDR1 is MNHEY and CDR2 is SVGAGI. This CDR3 region has 12 residues. As DNA, the CDR3 is TGTGCCAGCCGAACAGGGAATCAGCCCCAGCATTTT. It specifies CASRTGNQPQHF.

The genes are TRBV5-6 and TRBJ1-1, with 8 bases fitting TRBD1. CDR1 is SGHDT, CDR2 YYEEEE, per germline. V lost 3 bases to trimming and J lost 1 base; unmatched junction nucleotides: 5. This CDR3 comprises 15 residues. The CDR3 sequence: CASSSRGPGNTEAFF. The CDR3 bases are TGTGCCAGCAGCTCCAGGGGGCCGGGGAACACTGAAGCTTTCTTT.

The rearrangement uses TRBV5-1 and TRBJ1-1; 8 nucleotides agree with TRBD1. The CDR3 is 15 amino acids. The germline V gene has CDR1 SGHRS and CDR2 YFSETQ. The junction had 9 bases not matched to a gene; V was cut back by 0 bases and J by 8 bases. The CDR3 spells CASSLAPGGTLEAFF. DNA of the CDR3: TGCGCCAGCAGCTTGGCCCCAGGGGGCACCCTAGAAGCTTTCTTT.

The rearrangement links TRBV5-6 to TRBJ1-5; the D gene is possibly TRBD1 (6 bases). The germline V and J ends were trimmed by 2 bases and 4 bases, with 13 bases remaining between them. Germline assignment: CDR1 SGHDT and CDR2 YYEEEE. This CDR3 is built from 15 residues. The DNA for the CDR3 is TGTGCCAGCAGCTTAGGAGGGGGGGATAATCAGCCCCAGCATTTT. It yields the protein CASSLGGGDNQPQHF. The full variable domain, completed using reference TRBV5-6 and TRBJ1-5, is DAGVTQSPTHLIKTRGQQVTLRCSPKSGHDTVSWYQQALGQGPQFIFQYYEEEERQRGNFPDRFSGHQFPNYSSELNVNALLLGDSALYLCASSLGGGDNQPQHFGDGTRLSIL.

This clone was counted ten times or more. The J gene is TRBJ1-4, the V gene TRBV3-1 (or the pseudogene TRBV3-2), with D unresolved. CDR3 length equals 11 residues. Germline loops: CDR1 LGHDT, CDR2 YNNKEL (reference sequence). V was pared by 3 bases and J by 10 bases, with 6 bases between. The CDR3 here is CASSHGRKLFF. In DNA form, the CDR3 reads TGTGCCAGCAGCCATGGGCGAAAACTGTTTTTT.

This clone has just one count. This sequence joins TRBV7-8 and TRBJ2-3, with D possibly TRBD2 on 5 matching bases. This CDR3 has 14 amino acids. Trimming took off 5 bases at V and 0 bases at J, with 9 bases between the two ends. Per the germline V gene, CDR1 is SGHVS and CDR2 is FQNEAQ. This chain's CDR3 is CASSPGGSTDTQYF. CDR3 DNA: TGTGCCAGCAGCCCTGGAGGAAGCACAGATACGCAGTATTTT.

CDR3 amino acids: CASSQDPGTGKLFF. The CDR3 region has the DNA TGCGCCAGCAGCCAAGATCCCGGGACAGGGAAACTGTTTTTT. The chain couples TRBV4-3 to TRBJ1-4; 9 nucleotides match TRBD1. CDR1 and CDR2 from the germline V gene are LGHNA and YSLEER. V shed 0 bases, J shed 11 bases, and the junction held 4 bases outside the gene matches. The CDR3 covers 14 residues.

The chain combines TRBV11-2 with TRBJ1-2; D uncertain. Trimming stripped 0 bases from V and 2 bases from J, with 7 bases between. Per the germline V gene, CDR1 is SGHAT and CDR2 is FQNNGV. CDR3 length: 14 residues. CDR3 in amino acids: CASSLDAVNYGYTF. The CDR3 DNA is TGTGCCAGCAGCTTAGACGCAGTAAACTATGGCTACACCTTC.

The V and J genes are TRBV12-2 and TRBJ2-2; the listed D gene, TRBD2, was not tested against the DNA. TRBV12-2 is listed as a pseudogene. This CDR3 has 17 residues. The CDR3 sequence is CASRLEGLAGVVGELFF. CDR3 coding DNA: TGTGCAAGTCGCTTAGAAGGACTAGCGGGAGTAGTCGGGGAGCTGTTTTTT.

The chain has TRBV6-2 or TRBV6-3 and TRBJ2-7; no firm D call. CDR1 and CDR2 from the germline V gene are MNHEY and SVGEGT. Trimming stripped 3 bases from V and 6 bases from J, with 6 bases between. The length of the CDR3 is 11 residues. CDR3 protein: CASSYQVEQYF. The CDR3 DNA sequence: TGTGCCAGCAGTTATCAGGTCGAGCAGTACTTC.

CDR3 residues: CAWSYGVQETQYF. CDR3 coding DNA: TGTGCCTGGAGCTACGGGGTCCAAGAGACCCAGTACTTC. This rearrangement joins TRBV30 to TRBJ2-5; weak D call: TRBD2 (5 bases). Trimming took off 3 bases at V and 1 base at J, with 9 bases between the two ends. Germline CDR1 and CDR2: GTSNPN and SVGIG (reference sequence). The CDR3 spans 13 residues.

The V gene is TRBV7-3, the J gene TRBJ2-3; D may be TRBD1 (6 bases). The CDR3 consists of 15 residues. Trimming shortened V by 5 bases and J by 6 bases, and 18 bases separated the two germline ends. CDR1 is SGHTA and CDR2 is FQGTGA in the germline V gene. The CDR3 protein is CASSQARGSADTQYF. CDR3 DNA sequence: TGTGCCAGCAGCCAAGCGAGGGGGAGTGCGGATACGCAGTATTTT.

The V gene is TRBV28, the J gene TRBJ1-2; 7 bases are a match to TRBD1. The CDR3 length is 15 residues. Germline values: CDR1 MDHEN, CDR2 SYDVKM. Germline trimming cut 2 bases from V and 7 bases from J; bases unmatched to any gene: 10. This CDR3 reads CASSLPSTGRTGYTF. CDR3 DNA: TGTGCCAGCAGTTTACCATCGACAGGGCGGACTGGCTACACCTTC.

This clone was counted between two and nine times. The chain couples TRBV18 to TRBJ1-4; a possible D gene is TRBD1 (5 bases). This CDR3 spans 15 amino acids. Germline values: CDR1 KGHSH, CDR2 LQKENI. The V gene lost 6 bases and the J gene lost 8 bases, with 19 bases spanning the gap. CDR3: CASSATQVSKEKLFF. DNA of the CDR3: TGTGCCAGCTCGGCAACACAGGTCTCCAAAGAAAAACTGTTTTTT.

The chain recombines TRBV5-8 with TRBJ2-7; TRBD1 might be the D (5 bases). The CDR3 is made up of 13 amino acids. Looked up from germline, CDR1 is SGHTS and CDR2 is YDEGEE. V was clipped by 7 bases and J by 3 bases, with 14 bases between them. CDR3 nucleotides: TGTGCCAGCTCCCACAGGAATTACTACGAGCAGTACTTC. This sequence encodes CASSHRNYYEQYF.

The rearrangement uses TRBV10-2 and TRBJ2-5; 9 bases fit TRBD1. Germline V lookup: CDR1 WSHSY, CDR2 SAAADI. V was clipped by 5 bases and J by 5 bases; unmatched bases: 9. The CDR3 runs 15 residues. The chain's CDR3 is CASSPRTGAGETQYF. CDR3 bases: TGCGCCAGCAGTCCGAGGACAGGGGCCGGGGAGACCCAGTACTTC.

The chain employs TRBV3-1 (or the pseudogene TRBV3-2) and TRBJ2-7; 7 nucleotides align to TRBD1. J gave up 0 bases and V 0 bases, and 5 bases lay outside the gene matches. CDR1 LGHDT and CDR2 YNNKEL come from the germline V gene (reference sequence). The CDR3 sequence is 16 residues long. The CDR3 here is CASSQEWTGLSYEQYF. In nucleotides, the CDR3 is TGTGCCAGCAGCCAAGAGTGGACAGGACTCTCCTACGAGCAGTACTTC.

The gene calls are TRBV19 and TRBJ1-4, with D hard to call. V was clipped by 2 bases and J by 5 bases, with 15 bases between them. Germline-derived CDR1 and CDR2 are LNHDA and SQIVND (reference sequence). The CDR3 loop spans 16 amino acids. CDR3 nucleotides: TGTGCCAGTAGTATAATCGCGCGGGGTCGAAATGAAAAACTGTTTTTT. This codes for CASSIIARGRNEKLFF.

The V and J genes are TRBV12-5 and TRBJ1-6, with 12 nucleotides matching TRBD1. The CDR3 spans 17 residues. CDR1 is LGHNT, CDR2 FRNRAP, per germline. The V and J ends lost 7 bases and 10 bases, in that order; junction bases with no gene match: 14. CDR3 in amino acids: CASATNLGQGASSPLHF. The CDR3 nucleotides read TGTGCTAGTGCCACTAACCTGGGACAGGGGGCAAGCTCACCCCTCCACTTT.

V gene TRBV24-1 combines with J gene TRBJ1-2; 10 bases match TRBD1. This CDR3 is built from 15 residues. With 4 bases clipped from V and 5 bases from J, the junction kept 6 bases outside the gene matches. The germline CDR1 and CDR2 sequences are KGHDR and SFDVKD. The CDR3 bases are TGTGCCACCAGTGACCCCGACAGGGGGCTTTATGGCTACACCTTC. Its protein product is CATSDPDRGLYGYTF.

This chain uses TRBV7-8 with TRBJ2-1; no clear D. CDR3 length equals 14 residues. V was cut by 10 bases and J by 8 bases, with 21 bases left in between. Germline CDR1 SGHVS, CDR2 FQNEAQ. In DNA, the CDR3 is TGTGCCATCATGAGATCTAATATCCACGATGAGCAGTTCTTC. Protein: CAIMRSNIHDEQFF. Together with reference TRBV7-8 and TRBJ2-1, the CDR3 gives the full variable domain: GAGVSQSPRYKVAKRGQDVALRCDPISGHVSLFWYQQALGQGPEFLTYFQNEAQLDKSGLPSDRFFAERPEGSVSTLKIQRTQQEDSAVYLCAIMRSNIHDEQFFGPGTRLTVL.

The V call is TRBV5-6, the J call TRBJ1-5, with 7 bases identical to TRBD1. The CDR3 sequence is 15 residues long. The V gene's germline CDR1 is SGHDT and CDR2 YYEEEE. J lost 7 bases, V lost 1 base, and 8 bases had no gene match. Here the CDR3 reads CASSLRGQVMQPQHF. CDR3 nucleotide sequence: TGTGCCAGCAGCTTGCGAGGACAGGTTATGCAGCCCCAGCATTTT.

This clone was detected once. Sequence at one end of the junction differs from germline and may be a read error. The V gene is TRBV6-2 or TRBV6-3, the J gene TRBJ2-7; possible D gene TRBD2, 6 bases. The length of the CDR3 is 12 residues. The germline gives CDR1 MNHEY, CDR2 SVGEGT. The CDR3 nucleotides read TGTGCCATCAGTCGGGAGACCTACGAGCAGTACTTC. This codes for CAISRETYEQYF.

This chain links TRBV4-3 with TRBJ2-1; a possible D gene is TRBD2 (6 bases). Germline V gene data show CDR1 as LGHNA and CDR2 as YSLEER. This CDR3 has 17 residues. Trimming took 0 bases from V and 6 from J, leaving 18 bases between them. The CDR3 region has the DNA TGCGCCAGCAGCCAAGACGGCACGGGAGCCCTTGCCAATGAGCAGTTCTTC. Its translation: CASSQDGTGALANEQFF.

The J gene is TRBJ2-7, the V gene TRBV5-5, with a weak D call TRBD1 (6 bases). V lost 6 bases, J lost 7 bases, and 23 bases lay in between. The CDR3 is 15 residues long. The germline CDR1 and CDR2 sequences are SGHKS and YYEKEE (reference sequence). The CDR3 sequence: CASTTRRGTIGEQYF. CDR3 DNA: TGTGCCAGCACCACCAGAAGGGGGACAATTGGGGAGCAGTACTTC.

The V gene is TRBV5-5, the J gene TRBJ1-1, with a possible D match to TRBD1 (5 bases). The CDR3 length is 14 residues. Trimming removed 4 bases from V and 1 base from J, with 11 bases in between. CDR1 and CDR2 (germline): SGHKS, YYEKEE (reference sequence). The CDR3 DNA reads as TGTGCCAGCAGCGCACCTACAGGGAACACTGAAGCTTTCTTT. It yields the protein CASSAPTGNTEAFF.

The chain uses TRBV18 and TRBJ2-7; 12 bases map to TRBD2. Germline-derived CDR1 and CDR2 are KGHSH and LQKENI. The CDR3 length is 16 residues. Trimming took 6 bases from V and 1 from J; bases not matched to a gene: 7. In nucleotides, the CDR3 is TGTGCCAGCTCGGGTGGACTAGCGGGACTTTCCTACGAGCAGTACTTC. Protein product: CASSGGLAGLSYEQYF.

J is TRBJ1-3 and V is TRBV3-1 (or the pseudogene TRBV3-2); no clear D. The V end was cut by 9 bases, the J end by 3 bases, with 6 bases between. CDR3 length equals 11 residues. Germline assignment: CDR1 LGHDT and CDR2 YNNKEL (reference sequence). The CDR3 DNA reads as TGTGCCAGTACCTATGGAAACACCATATATTTT. Translating gives CASTYGNTIYF.

V is TRBV7-9 and J is TRBJ1-1, with unresolved D. V shed 3 bases and J shed 4 bases, with 12 bases lying between them. This CDR3 is built from 14 residues. CDR1 and CDR2 (germline): SEHNR, FQNEAQ (reference sequence). The CDR3 nucleotides are TGTGCCAGCAGCTTGGCAGACTCCTTCACTGAAGCTTTCTTT. Encoded protein: CASSLADSFTEAFF.